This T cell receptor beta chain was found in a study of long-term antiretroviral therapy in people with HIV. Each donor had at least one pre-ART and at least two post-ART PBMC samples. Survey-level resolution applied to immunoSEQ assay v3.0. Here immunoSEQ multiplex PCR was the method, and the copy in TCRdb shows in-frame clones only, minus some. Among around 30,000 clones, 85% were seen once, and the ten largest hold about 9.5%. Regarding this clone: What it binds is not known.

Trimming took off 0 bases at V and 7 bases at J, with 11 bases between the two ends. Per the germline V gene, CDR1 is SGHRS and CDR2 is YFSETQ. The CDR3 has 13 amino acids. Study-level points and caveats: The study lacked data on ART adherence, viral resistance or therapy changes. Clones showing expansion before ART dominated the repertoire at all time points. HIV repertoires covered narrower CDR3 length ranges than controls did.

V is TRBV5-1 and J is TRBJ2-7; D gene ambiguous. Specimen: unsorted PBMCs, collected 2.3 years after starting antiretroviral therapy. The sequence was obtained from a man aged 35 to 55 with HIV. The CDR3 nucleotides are TGCGCCAGCAGCTTGGGAGACATCTTGGAGCAGTACTTC. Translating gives CASSLGDILEQYF.